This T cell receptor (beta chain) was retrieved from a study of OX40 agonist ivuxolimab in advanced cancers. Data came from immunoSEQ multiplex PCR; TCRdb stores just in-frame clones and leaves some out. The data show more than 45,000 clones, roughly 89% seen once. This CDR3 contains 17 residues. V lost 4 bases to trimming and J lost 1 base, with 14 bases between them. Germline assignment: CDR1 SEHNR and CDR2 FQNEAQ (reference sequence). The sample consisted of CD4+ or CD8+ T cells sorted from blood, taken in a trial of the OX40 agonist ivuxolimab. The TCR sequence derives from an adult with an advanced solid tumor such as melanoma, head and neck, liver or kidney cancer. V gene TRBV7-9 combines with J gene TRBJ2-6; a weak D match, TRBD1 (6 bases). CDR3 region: CASSSTGTPSGANVLTF. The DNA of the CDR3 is TGTGCCAGCAGCTCTACCGGGACACCGTCTGGGGCCAACGTCCTGACTTTC.